Listed here is a single T cell receptor beta chain. Sequencing was performed with immunoSEQ multiplex PCR; in TCRdb, only in-frame clones are kept and a portion is missing. The sample contains over 350,000 clones, roughly 90% of which appear only once. The CDR3 has 16 residues. J was trimmed by 0 bases and V by 6 bases; bases with no gene match: 8. The germline V gene has CDR1 LNHDA and CDR2 SQIVND (reference sequence). The entry originates in a study of blood T cell repertoires in COVID-19. In the study overall: From T cells, B-cell-depleted T cells, or PBMCs came the material, which was cDNA or gDNA.

Each participant's cohort was designated according to participant-reported clinical history. Exposed participants came across a COVID-19 case within 2 weeks before study entry. Sequences were obtained from PBMCs or T cells enriched from blood (not recorded which). The sequence came from a woman between 40 and 50 years old who had been exposed to COVID-19. V usage is TRBV19 and J usage is TRBJ2-7; TRBD1 aligns across 10 bases. CDR3 nucleotide sequence: TGTGCCAGTAGCGATCCGGGACAGGGGAGCTCCTACGAGCAGTACTTC. It yields the protein CASSDPGQGSSYEQYF.